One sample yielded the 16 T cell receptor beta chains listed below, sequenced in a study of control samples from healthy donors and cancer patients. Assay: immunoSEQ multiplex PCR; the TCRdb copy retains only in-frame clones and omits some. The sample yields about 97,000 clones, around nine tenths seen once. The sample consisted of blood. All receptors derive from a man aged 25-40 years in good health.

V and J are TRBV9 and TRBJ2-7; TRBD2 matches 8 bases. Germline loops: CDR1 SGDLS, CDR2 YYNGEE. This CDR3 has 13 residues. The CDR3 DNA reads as TGTGCCAGCAGCGTAGGTGGTAGCGGGGTCCCAGGCGTC. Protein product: CASSVGGSGVPGV.

The CDR3 loop is CASSRRQGSNEKLFF. CDR3 nucleotide sequence: TGTGCCAGCAGCCGCCGACAGGGTTCTAATGAAAAACTGTTTTTT. The chain combines TRBV27 with TRBJ1-4; TRBD1 aligns across 7 bases. In germline, CDR1 is MNHEY, CDR2 SMNVEV (reference sequence). This CDR3 has 15 amino acids. V trimming: 6 bases; J trimming: 3 bases; junction bases outside the gene matches: 7.

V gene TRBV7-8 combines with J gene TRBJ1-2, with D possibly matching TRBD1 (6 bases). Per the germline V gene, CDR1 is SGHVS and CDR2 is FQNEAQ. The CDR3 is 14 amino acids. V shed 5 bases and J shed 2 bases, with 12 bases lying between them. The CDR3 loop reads CASSVGQLNYGYTF. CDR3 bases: TGTGCCAGCAGCGTCGGACAGTTGAACTATGGCTACACCTTC.

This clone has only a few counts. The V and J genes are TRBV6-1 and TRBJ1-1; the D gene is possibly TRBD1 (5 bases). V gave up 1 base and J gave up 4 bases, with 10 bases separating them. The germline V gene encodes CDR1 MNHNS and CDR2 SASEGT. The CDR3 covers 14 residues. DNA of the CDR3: TGTGCCAGCAGTGAAGGGGGGGAATCCACTGAAGCTTTCTTT. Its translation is CASSEGGESTEAFF.

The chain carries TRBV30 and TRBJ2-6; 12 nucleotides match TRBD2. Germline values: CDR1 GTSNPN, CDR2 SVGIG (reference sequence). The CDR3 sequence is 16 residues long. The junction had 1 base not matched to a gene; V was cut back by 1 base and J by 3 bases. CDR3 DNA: TGTGCCTGGAGTGGACTAGCGGGGGTTGGGGCCAACGTCCTGACTTTC. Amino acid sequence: CAWSGLAGVGANVLTF.

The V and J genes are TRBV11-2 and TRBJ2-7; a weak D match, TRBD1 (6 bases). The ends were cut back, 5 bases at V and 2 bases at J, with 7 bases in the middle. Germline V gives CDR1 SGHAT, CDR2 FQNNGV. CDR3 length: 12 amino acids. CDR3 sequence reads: CASSRTAYEQYF. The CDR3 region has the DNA TGTGCCAGCAGCCGGACAGCCTACGAGCAGTACTTC.

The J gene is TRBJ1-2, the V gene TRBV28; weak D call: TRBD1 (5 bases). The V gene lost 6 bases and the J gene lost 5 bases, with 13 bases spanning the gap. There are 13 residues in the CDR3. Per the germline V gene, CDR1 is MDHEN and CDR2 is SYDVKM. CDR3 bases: TGTGCCAGCAGAATTACAGGAGAATATGGCTACACCTTC. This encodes CASRITGEYGYTF.

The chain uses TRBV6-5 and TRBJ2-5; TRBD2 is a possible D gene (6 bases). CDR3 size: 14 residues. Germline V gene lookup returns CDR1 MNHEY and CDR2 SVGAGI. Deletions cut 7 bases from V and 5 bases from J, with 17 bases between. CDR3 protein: CASNKGWGEETQYF. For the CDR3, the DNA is TGTGCCAGCAATAAAGGTTGGGGGGAGGAGACCCAGTACTTC.

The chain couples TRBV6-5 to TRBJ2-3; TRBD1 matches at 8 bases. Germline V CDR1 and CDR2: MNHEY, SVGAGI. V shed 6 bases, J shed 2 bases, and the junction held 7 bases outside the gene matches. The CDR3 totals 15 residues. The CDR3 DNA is TGTGCCAGCAGCGCCAACAGGGGGATCACAGATACGCAGTATTTT. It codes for CASSANRGITDTQYF.

CDR3 DNA: TGTGCCTGGAGTGTAAACCTGGGGAGCTCACCCCTCCACTTT. It specifies CAWSVNLGSSPLHF. The chain links TRBV30 to TRBJ1-6, with unresolved D. The germline V gene encodes CDR1 GTSNPN and CDR2 SVGIG (reference sequence). The CDR3 extends over 14 amino acids. Trimming shortened V by 0 bases and J by 10 bases, and 13 bases separated the two germline ends.

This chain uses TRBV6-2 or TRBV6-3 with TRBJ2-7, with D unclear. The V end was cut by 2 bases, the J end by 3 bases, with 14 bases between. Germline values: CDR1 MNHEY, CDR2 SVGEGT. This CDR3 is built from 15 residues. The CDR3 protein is CASSYTVAIGYEQYF. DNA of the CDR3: TGTGCCAGCAGTTACACAGTGGCTATCGGCTACGAGCAGTACTTC.

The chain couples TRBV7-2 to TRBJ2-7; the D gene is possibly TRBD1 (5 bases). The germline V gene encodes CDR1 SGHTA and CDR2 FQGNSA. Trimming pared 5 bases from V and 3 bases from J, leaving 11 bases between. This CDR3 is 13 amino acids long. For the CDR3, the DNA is TGTGCCAGCAGCACCCGCGACAGCTACGAGCAGTACTTC. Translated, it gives CASSTRDSYEQYF.

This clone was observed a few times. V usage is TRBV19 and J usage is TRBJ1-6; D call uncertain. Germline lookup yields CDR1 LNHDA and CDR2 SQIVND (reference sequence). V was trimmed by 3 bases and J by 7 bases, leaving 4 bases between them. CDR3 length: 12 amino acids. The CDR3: CASSIMNSPLHF. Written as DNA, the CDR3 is TGTGCCAGTAGTATCATGAATTCACCCCTCCACTTT.

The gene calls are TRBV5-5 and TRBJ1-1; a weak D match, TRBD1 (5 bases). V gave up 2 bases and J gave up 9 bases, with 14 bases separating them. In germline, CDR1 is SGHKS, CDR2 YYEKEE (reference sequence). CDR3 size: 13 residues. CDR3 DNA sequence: TGTGCCAGCAGCTTAGGGGCCGAGGGACAAGCTTTCTTT. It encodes CASSLGAEGQAFF. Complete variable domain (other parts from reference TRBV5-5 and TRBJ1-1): DAGVTQSPTHLIKTRGQQVTLRCSPISGHKSVSWYQQVLGQGPQFIFQYYEKEERGRGNFPDRFSARQFPNYSSELNVNALLLGDSALYLCASSLGAEGQAFFGQGTRLTVV.

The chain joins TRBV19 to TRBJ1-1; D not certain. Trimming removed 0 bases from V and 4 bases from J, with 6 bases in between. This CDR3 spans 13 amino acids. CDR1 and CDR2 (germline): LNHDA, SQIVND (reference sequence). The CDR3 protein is CASSIDLPTEAFF. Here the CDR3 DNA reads TGTGCCAGTAGTATAGACTTGCCCACTGAAGCTTTCTTT. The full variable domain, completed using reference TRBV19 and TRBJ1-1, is DGGITQSPKYLFRKEGQNVTLSCEQNLNHDAMYWYRQDPGQGLRLIYYSQIVNDFQKGDIAEGYSVSREKKESFPLTVTSAQKNPTAFYLCASSIDLPTEAFFGQGTRLTVV.

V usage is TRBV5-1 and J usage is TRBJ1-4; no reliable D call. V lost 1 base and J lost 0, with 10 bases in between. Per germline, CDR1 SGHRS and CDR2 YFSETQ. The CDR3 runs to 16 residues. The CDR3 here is CASSLLGSSTNEKLFF. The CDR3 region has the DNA TGCGCCAGCAGCTTGTTAGGGAGTTCAACTAATGAAAAACTGTTTTTT.